This record covers a single T cell receptor beta chain. Its antigen is currently unknown. TCRdb keeps only in-frame clones here, not all; method: immunoSEQ multiplex PCR. Altogether 300,000 to 450,000 clones are present, roughly 90% being singletons, with the ten largest covering under 0.9%. These data come from a study of cytomegalovirus exposure and HLA in healthy donors. For the study at large: In a later analysis, the roughly 120 validation repertoires were reported to have used the same platform as the 666 first-cohort repertoires.

Overall study findings and caveats: Among the CMV-associated chains, three were confirmed in vitro as specific for CMV antigens.

The length of the CDR3 is 15 residues. Germline CDR1 SGDLS, CDR2 YYNGEE. The V end lost 4 bases, the J end lost 0 bases, and 13 bases lay between the germline ends. V usage is TRBV9 and J usage is TRBJ1-2; no firm D call. Sequencing was done on a sample of PBMCs. The sequence came from a woman in her late teens or twenties in good health and CMV-seronegative. DNA for the CDR3: TGTGCCAGCAGCTTATGGAGTATCCCTAACTATGGCTACACCTTC. Its protein is CASSLWSIPNYGYTF.